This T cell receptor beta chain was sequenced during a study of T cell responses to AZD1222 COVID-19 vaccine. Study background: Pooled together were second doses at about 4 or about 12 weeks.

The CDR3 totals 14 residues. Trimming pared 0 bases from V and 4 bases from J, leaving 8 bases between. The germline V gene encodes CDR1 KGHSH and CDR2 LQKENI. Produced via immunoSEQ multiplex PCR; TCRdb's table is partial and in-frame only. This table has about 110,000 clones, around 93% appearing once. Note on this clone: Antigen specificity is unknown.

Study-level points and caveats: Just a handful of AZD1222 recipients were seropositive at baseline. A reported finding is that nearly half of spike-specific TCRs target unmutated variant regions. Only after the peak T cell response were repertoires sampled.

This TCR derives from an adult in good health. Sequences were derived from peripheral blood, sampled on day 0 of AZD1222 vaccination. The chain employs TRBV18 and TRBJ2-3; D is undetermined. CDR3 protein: CASSPPGLPDTQYF. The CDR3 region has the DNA TGTGCCAGCTCACCACCCGGGCTACCAGATACGCAGTATTTT.